The source of this T cell receptor (beta chain) is a study of Graves' ophthalmopathy and Graves' hyperthyroidism. Lactation, pregnancy, uncontrolled infections and other autoimmune diseases were all grounds for excluding patients. TCR beta CDR3 amplification used RNA transcripts. HTBI-primed first-round RT-PCR preceded second-round multiplex PCR. TCRdb reprocessed the multiplex PCR reads with MiXCR, giving one entry per CDR3 protein. The data contain about 170,000 distinct CDR3 sequences, over 35% of them singletons. V lost 8 bases and J lost 5, with 12 bases in between. Germline CDR1 and CDR2: MNHNS and SASEGT. The CDR3 contains 12 residues.

The sample consisted of peripheral blood. The chain has TRBV6-1 and TRBJ1-1; no clear D gene. This TCR was recovered from a woman aged 40 to 50 with Graves' ophthalmopathy. DNA for the CDR3: TGTGCCAGCTCATACAGTCGAACTGAAGCTTTCTTT. Encoded protein: CASSYSRTEAFF.